The rows below give T cell receptor beta chains drawn from one sample of a study of cytomegalovirus exposure and HLA in healthy donors. The method was immunoSEQ multiplex PCR; TCRdb's version includes in-frame clones alone and lacks a portion of them. This sample carries 250,000 to 300,000 clones, around 91% of them seen once, and the ten largest clones take under 0.4%. Sequenced sample: PBMCs. The source is a woman younger than 30 in good health and CMV-seronegative. CDR3s include the opening cysteine and the closing phenylalanine or tryptophan. D genes are given only for firm matches. Only part of the rows carry a size: once, few, many, or a class if the clone is expanded.

>TRBV28|-|TRBD1|TRBJ1-1
TGTGCCAGCAGTTCCAGGGGGACTGAAGCTTTCTTT
CASSSRGTEAFF
>TRBV6-6|-|TRBD1|TRBJ1-2
TGTGCCAGCAGTTACTCGACAGGGTATGACTATGGCTACACCTTC
CASSYSTGYDYGYTF
>TRBV6-5|-|-|TRBJ1-5
TGTGCCAGCAGTTACTCTGGGCTCCAGCCCCAGCATTTT
CASSYSGLQPQHF
>TRBV5-5|-|TRBD1|TRBJ1-1
TGTGCCAGCAGCTTGAACAGGGGGCTAGCTTTCTTT
CASSLNRGLAFF
>TRBV28|-|TRBD2|TRBJ2-1
TGTGCCACCAGACTAGCGGGGTACAATGAGCAGTTCTTC
CATRLAGYNEQFF
>TRBV6-5|few|TRBD2|TRBJ2-7
TGTGCCAGCAGTTACGCGGGACTAGACTACGAGCAGTACTTC
CASSYAGLDYEQYF
>TRBV27|-|TRBD2|TRBJ2-2
TGTGCCAGCAGACGTAGCGGGGGGGATCGCGTCGGGGAGCTGTTTTTT
CASRRSGGDRVGELFF
>TRBV2|-|TRBD1|TRBJ2-2
TGTGCCAGCATATTGAGGGACAGGGTCAACACCGGGGAGCTGTTTTTT
CASILRDRVNTGELFF
>TRBV19|-|-|TRBJ1-4
TGTGCCAGCAGGCCCCTCCCGAATGAAAAACTGTTTTTT
CASRPLPNEKLFF
>TRBV29-1|once|TRBD1|TRBJ2-7
TGCAGCGGGGGACAGGGGGACCCCTACGAGCAGTACTTC
CSGGQGDPYEQYF
>TRBV5-1|-|TRBD1|TRBJ1-5
TGCGCCAGCAGCTTGGTCTTTTGTGACAGGGAGCGACTTAGCAATCAGCCCCAGCATTTT
CASSLVFCDRERLSNQPQHF
>TRBV7-8|-|TRBD1|TRBJ2-3
TGTGCCAGCAGCTTAGCCTCCGGACAGGGGGCTCGGGGGCAGTATTTT
CASSLASGQGARGQYF
>TRBV19|-|-|TRBJ1-5
TGTGCCAGTACGAGGCAGGGGACGAATCAGCCCCAGCATTTT
CASTRQGTNQPQHF
>TRBV9|-|-|TRBJ2-4
TGTGCCAGGACCGGACAGAGAAAATCGAAAAACATTCAGTACTTC
CARTGQRKSKNIQYF
>TRBV14|-|TRBD2|TRBJ2-1
TGTGCCAGCAGCCAAGATCGACTAGCGGGGGAACACAATGAGCAGTTCTTC
CASSQDRLAGEHNEQFF
>TRBV7-9|few|TRBD1|TRBJ1-6
TGTGCCAGCAGCCTGACAGGGGAAAATTCACCCCTCCACTTT
CASSLTGENSPLHF
>TRBV5-1|once|TRBD2|TRBJ2-5
TGCGCCAGCAGCTTGGGGCTAGCGGGGGGGCAAGAGACCCAGTACTTC
CASSLGLAGGQETQYF
>TRBV28|-|-|TRBJ1-2
TGTGCCAGCAGCCCAACGCCGGGACGGGGGTCTTGGAACTATGGCTACACCTTC
CASSPTPGRGSWNYGYTF
>TRBV5-1|-|-|TRBJ2-2
TGCGCCAGCAGCTTGGCCATGACGCAGGTCGGGGAGCTGTTTTTT
CASSLAMTQVGELFF
>TRBV11-2|-|TRBD2|TRBJ2-1
TGTGCCAGCAGCTTAGATCCGGGACTAGCGTACAATGAGCAGTTCTTC
CASSLDPGLAYNEQFF
>TRBV7-2|-|TRBD2|TRBJ2-3
TGTGCCAGCAGCCGCTCTAGCGGGGGGGACACAGATACGCAGTATTTT
CASSRSSGGDTDTQYF
>TRBV4-3|-|TRBD1|TRBJ2-2
TGCGCCAGCAGCCTCTTGACAGGGGGGAACGCCGGGGAGCTGTTTTTT
CASSLLTGGNAGELFF
>TRBV28|-|-|TRBJ2-1
TGTGCCAGCAAGCTAGGAGGAGACAATGAGCAGTTCTTC
CASKLGGDNEQFF
>TRBV9|-|TRBD1|TRBJ1-2
TGTGCCAGCAGCCCATATAGGGGACAGGGGGCGATTGGCTACACCTTC
CASSPYRGQGAIGYTF
>TRBV6-1|-|-|TRBJ1-5
TGTGCCAGCAGGTCCGCGCGACAGGTCAATCAGCCCCAGCATTTT
CASRSARQVNQPQHF
>TRBV6-6|-|-|TRBJ1-1
TGTGCCAGCAGTCCCGGTACAGGGACCTTCGACACTGAAGCTTTCTTT
CASSPGTGTFDTEAFF
>TRBV11-2|-|-|TRBJ2-5
TGTGCCAGCAGCTTAGGATGGAGCGCAGAGACCCAGTACTTC
CASSLGWSAETQYF